A selection of T cell receptor beta chains follows, all from one sample in a study of tumor-infiltrating lymphocytes in oesophageal squamous cell carcinoma. Each CDR3 protein is one row after TCRdb ran MiXCR on the PCR reads. Of approximately 20,000 distinct CDR3 sequences listed, about two fifths are singletons. Sequencing was done on a sample of normal esophageal tissue next to the tumor. The receptors come from a male donor with esophageal squamous cell carcinoma. The CDR3 runs from the conserved cysteine through the conserved F or W. Each record gives: J gene, V gene, D gene, clone size, CDR3 protein, CDR3 DNA. D genes are given only for firm matches. Clone size is not always given. Where it is, it says once, few, many or a class for expanded clones.

J: TRBJ2-1; V: TRBV7-9; D: .; size: medium-sized; CDR3: CASSRTELNYNEQFF; DNA: TGTGCCAGCAGCCGGACAGAACTGAATTACAATGAGCAGTTCTTC
J: TRBJ2-7; V: TRBV27; D: TRBD2; size: many; CDR3: CASRGLAGRNEQYF; DNA: TGTGCCAGCAGGGGACTAGCGGGAAGAAACGAGCAGTACTTC
J: TRBJ2-3; V: TRBV5-4; D: .; size: many; CDR3: CASSASGTDTQYF; DNA: TGTGCCAGCAGCGCTAGCGGCACAGATACGCAGTATTTT
J: TRBJ2-7; V: TRBV28; D: TRBD1; size: many; CDR3: CASSPLGGTGVLEQYF; DNA: TGTGCCAGCAGTCCTCTTGGCGGGACAGGGGTCCTCGAGCAGTACTTC
J: TRBJ2-4; V: TRBV29-1; D: .; size: once; CDR3: CSVVANPTRAKNIQYF; DNA: TGCAGCGTTGTTGCCAATCCTACGAGAGCCAAAAACATTCAGTACTTC
J: TRBJ2-5; V: TRBV6-6; D: .; size: .; CDR3: CASSRPQETQYF; DNA: TGTGCCAGCAGTAGGCCTCAAGAGACCCAGTACTTC
J: TRBJ2-7; V: TRBV5-1; D: TRBD2; size: .; CDR3: CASSLGSVSTSGVPYEQYF; DNA: TGCGCCAGCAGCTTGGGGTCCGTGTCGACTAGCGGGGTTCCCTACGAGCAGTACTTC
J: TRBJ2-5; V: TRBV7-9; D: TRBD1; size: .; CDR3: CASSPTGVETQYF; DNA: TGTGCCAGCAGCCCGACAGGGGTAGAGACCCAGTACTTC
J: TRBJ2-1; V: TRBV7-3; D: TRBD2; size: medium-sized; CDR3: CASSMGLANEQFF; DNA: TGTGCCAGCAGCATGGGACTAGCGAATGAGCAGTTCTTC
J: TRBJ1-4; V: TRBV6-1; D: TRBD1; size: many; CDR3: CASSSTGAEKLFF; DNA: TGTGCCAGCAGTTCTACAGGGGCCGAAAAACTGTTTTTT
J: TRBJ2-1; V: TRBV11-2; D: TRBD1; size: .; CDR3: CASSPKDRGYNEQFF; DNA: TGTGCCAGCAGCCCGAAGGACAGGGGCTACAATGAGCAGTTCTTC
J: TRBJ2-7; V: TRBV7-9; D: TRBD1; size: many; CDR3: CASSNRDRGSYEQYF; DNA: TGTGCCAGCAGCAACCGGGACAGGGGCTCCTACGAGCAGTACTTC
J: TRBJ2-7; V: TRBV7-3; D: .; size: many; CDR3: CASSLTYGVREQYF; DNA: TGTGCCAGCAGCTTAACGTACGGGGTAAGGGAGCAGTACTTC
J: TRBJ1-2; V: TRBV28; D: .; size: many; CDR3: CASRVLSGYGYTF; DNA: TGTGCCAGCAGGGTACTCTCGGGCTATGGCTACACCTTC
J: TRBJ2-5; V: TRBV7-3; D: TRBD2; size: .; CDR3: CASSSSGGAGTQYF; DNA: TGTGCCAGCAGTTCCAGCGGGGGGGCTGGGACCCAGTACTTC